Here is one TCR beta chain with its context. Its specificity is unknown. Germline V gene sequence: CDR1 LGHNA, CDR2 YSLEER. The CDR3 is made up of 16 amino acids. V was cut by 3 bases and J by 3 bases, with 18 bases left in between. The sample belongs to a study of shared clonotypes between healthy human individuals. Whole-study context: Three plates each covered CD4 naive and memory; CD8 naive two, CD8 memory one.

Study-wide results and caveats: Sorted-subset samples were not fully sequenced, rarefaction indicated. A generally larger estimated richness was seen in naive subsets than in memory subsets.

Sequenced by immunoSEQ multiplex PCR; TCRdb stores in-frame clones only, minus some. The table shows 2,500,000 or so clones, with around 94% occurring only once. Sequences were obtained from naive CD4+ T cells sorted from blood. The subset was: CD45RA+ positively selected. The receptor was derived from a young man in good health. The chain uses TRBV4-3 and TRBJ2-7; a possible D gene is TRBD1 (6 bases). This CDR3 is CASSHKTGIVYYEQYF. CDR3 coding DNA: TGCGCCAGCAGCCACAAAACAGGGATAGTGTACTACGAGCAGTACTTC.